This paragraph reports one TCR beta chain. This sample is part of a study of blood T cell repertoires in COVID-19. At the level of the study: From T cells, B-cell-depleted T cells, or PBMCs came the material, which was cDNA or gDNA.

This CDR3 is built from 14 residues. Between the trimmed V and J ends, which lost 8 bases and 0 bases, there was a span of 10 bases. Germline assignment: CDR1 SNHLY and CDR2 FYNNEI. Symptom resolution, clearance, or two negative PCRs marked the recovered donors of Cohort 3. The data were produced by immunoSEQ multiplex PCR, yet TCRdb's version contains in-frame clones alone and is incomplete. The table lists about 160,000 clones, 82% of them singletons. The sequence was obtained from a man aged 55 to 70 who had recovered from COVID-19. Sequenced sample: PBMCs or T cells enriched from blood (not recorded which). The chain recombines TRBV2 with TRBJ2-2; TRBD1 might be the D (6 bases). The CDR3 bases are TGTGCCAGCGAATGGACAGCGAACACCGGGGAGCTGTTTTTT. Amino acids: CASEWTANTGELFF.